The 22 T cell receptor beta chains reported below all come from one sample, sequenced in a study of blood T cell repertoires in COVID-19. The table came from immunoSEQ multiplex PCR; TCRdb's copy has only in-frame clones and leaves some out. The sample lists about 230,000 clones; 70% to 90% were seen once. Specimen: peripheral blood. Receptor source: a man between 50 and 59 years old with COVID-19, enrolled during active disease.

This clone has a handful of counts. The chain employs TRBV5-5 and TRBJ1-3; D is undetermined. Germline CDR1 reads SGHKS; CDR2 reads YYEKEE (reference sequence). The CDR3 is 13 residues long. V was trimmed by 3 bases and J by 0 bases, leaving 4 bases between them. CDR3 DNA: TGTGCCAGCAGCTACAACTCTGGAAACACCATATATTTT. Its protein is CASSYNSGNTIYF.

The gene calls are TRBV6-5 and TRBJ1-2, with D perhaps TRBD1 (6 bases). Germline V gene data show CDR1 as MNHEY and CDR2 as SVGAGI. This CDR3 has 15 residues. Trimming removed 8 bases at V and 2 bases at J, with 18 bases between. The CDR3 sequence is CASLGLAGANYGYTF. In DNA form, the CDR3 reads TGTGCCAGCTTAGGACTGGCGGGGGCCAACTATGGCTACACCTTC.

The V call is TRBV14, the J call TRBJ2-2; TRBD1 might be the D (5 bases). V dropped 1 base and J dropped 1 base, with 19 bases sitting between them. CDR3 length: 19 amino acids. CDR1 and CDR2 from the germline V gene are SGHDN and FVKESK. CDR3 DNA sequence: TGTGCCAGCAGCCAAGGGTTCCTTTCGCAGGGAATGAACACCGGGGAGCTGTTTTTT. Amino acid sequence: CASSQGFLSQGMNTGELFF.

The rearrangement uses TRBV10-3 and TRBJ2-7; D call uncertain. This CDR3 is built from 13 residues. Between the trimmed V and J ends, which lost 0 bases and 3 bases, there was a span of 6 bases. The germline V gene has CDR1 ENHRY and CDR2 SYGVKD. CDR3 residues: CAISESRGYEQYF. The CDR3 DNA follows: TGTGCCATCAGTGAGTCGAGAGGCTACGAGCAGTACTTC.

This clone was seen a handful of times. The gene calls are TRBV9 and TRBJ2-3; the match to TRBD2 covers 7 bases. The germline V gene encodes CDR1 SGDLS and CDR2 YYNGEE. V trimming: 0 bases; J trimming: 0 bases; junction bases outside the gene matches: 1. The CDR3 extends over 15 amino acids. For the CDR3, the DNA is TGTGCCAGCAGCGTAGACGGGGGGAGCACAGATACGCAGTATTTT. This encodes CASSVDGGSTDTQYF.

The chain employs TRBV5-6 and TRBJ2-5, with D possibly TRBD2 on 6 matching bases. CDR1 is SGHDT and CDR2 is YYEEEE in the germline V gene. The CDR3 contains 16 residues. V was trimmed by 0 bases and J by 0 bases, leaving 12 bases between them. CDR3 sequence: CASSLVAKRDQETQYF. The CDR3 DNA reads as TGTGCCAGCAGCTTGGTAGCGAAGCGGGACCAAGAGACCCAGTACTTC.

The J gene is TRBJ2-7, the V gene TRBV4-1; possible D gene TRBD2, 6 bases. Germline CDR1 is MGHRA and CDR2 is YSYEKL. This CDR3 contains 15 residues. V was pared by 3 bases and J by 4 bases, with 16 bases between. CDR3 in amino acids: CASSHFQGLGYEQYF. The CDR3 DNA reads TGCGCCAGCAGCCACTTTCAGGGACTTGGGTACGAGCAGTACTTC.

This clone appeared a single time. The chain uses TRBV6-2 or TRBV6-3 and TRBJ2-1; D possibly corresponds to TRBD2 (6 bases). V was pared by 3 bases and J by 4 bases, with 16 bases between. The CDR3 is made up of 16 amino acids. CDR1 is MNHEY, CDR2 SVGEGT, per germline. CDR3 region: CASSYPSGTPYNEQFF. As DNA, the CDR3 is TGTGCCAGCAGTTATCCCTCAGGGACTCCTTACAATGAGCAGTTCTTC.

This chain joins TRBV18 and TRBJ2-1; 8 bases line up with TRBD1. The V segment lost 5 bases and the J segment 4 bases; nucleotides outside the gene matches: 10. This CDR3 comprises 16 residues. Per germline, CDR1 KGHSH and CDR2 LQKENI. CDR3 amino acids: CASSGGRQGLYNEQFF. CDR3 coding DNA: TGTGCCAGCTCAGGGGGAAGACAGGGGTTGTACAATGAGCAGTTCTTC.

J is TRBJ2-1 and V is TRBV7-3, with D possibly being TRBD2 (6 bases). V lost 0 bases and J lost 5, with 8 bases in between. Germline loops: CDR1 SGHTA, CDR2 FQGTGA. The CDR3 length is 14 residues. The CDR3: CASSLTGGNNEQFF. The CDR3 DNA sequence: TGTGCCAGCAGCTTAACCGGGGGTAACAATGAGCAGTTCTTC.

This clone was found once. The V call is TRBV11-3, the J call TRBJ1-5; 8 bases align to TRBD1. This CDR3 is 19 amino acids long. The ends lost 3 bases at V and 0 bases at J; junction bases unmatched: 13. Germline CDR1 is SGHNT and CDR2 is YENEEA. CDR3 region: CASSFPEGTGTYSNQPQHF. The CDR3 DNA follows: TGTGCCAGCAGCTTCCCAGAGGGGACAGGAACTTATAGCAATCAGCCCCAGCATTTT.

V usage is TRBV5-4 and J usage is TRBJ1-4; possible D gene TRBD1, 6 bases. CDR1 is SGHNT, CDR2 YYREEE, per germline (reference sequence). V was shortened by 0 bases and J by 8 bases, with 11 bases between the two germline ends. The length of the CDR3 is 14 residues. The CDR3 bases are TGTGCCAGCAGCTTGGGGCCTGACAGGGAAAAACTGTTTTTT. Translated, it gives CASSLGPDREKLFF.

The J gene is TRBJ1-1, the V gene TRBV6-1; the D gene is possibly TRBD1 (5 bases). The V end lost 3 bases, the J end lost 5 bases, and 13 bases lay between the germline ends. Germline V gene lookup returns CDR1 MNHNS and CDR2 SASEGT. This CDR3 spans 14 amino acids. CDR3 sequence reads: CASSDQGSGTEAFF. In nucleotides, the CDR3 is TGTGCCAGCAGTGATCAGGGTAGTGGGACTGAAGCTTTCTTT.

This chain joins TRBV10-3 and TRBJ2-2, with 10 bases matching TRBD1. After removal of 6 bases from V and 3 bases from J, the junction contained 13 bases not matched to a gene. This CDR3 has 18 amino acids. Germline CDR1 reads ENHRY; CDR2 reads SYGVKD. Here the CDR3 DNA reads TGTGCCATCAGGAGAGCGTTAACGGGGACAGGGGACACCGGGGAGCTGTTTTTT. This sequence encodes CAIRRALTGTGDTGELFF.

This chain connects TRBV5-4 to TRBJ2-5; D unresolved. Germline CDR1 reads SGHNT; CDR2 reads YYREEE (reference sequence). Trimming took 4 bases from V and 0 from J, leaving 10 bases between them. The CDR3 loop spans 14 amino acids. The chain's CDR3 is CASSRLTYQETQYF. In DNA form, the CDR3 reads TGTGCCAGCAGCCGACTGACGTACCAAGAGACCCAGTACTTC.

The chain combines TRBV6-2 or TRBV6-3 with TRBJ2-1; TRBD1 agrees at 8 bases. V lost 4 bases, J lost 0 bases, and 8 bases stayed unmatched. The CDR3 extends over 17 amino acids. The V gene's germline CDR1 is MNHEY and CDR2 SVGEGT. Here the CDR3 DNA reads TGTGCCAGCAGTTCGCCGACAGGGGCCCTCTCCTACAATGAGCAGTTCTTC. It yields the protein CASSSPTGALSYNEQFF.

The CDR3 here is CASAGGYTDTQYF. As DNA, the CDR3 is TGTGCCAGCGCAGGAGGCTACACAGATACGCAGTATTTT. The V gene is TRBV11-2, the J gene TRBJ2-3, with TRBD2 as a possible D gene (5 bases). CDR1 and CDR2 (germline): SGHAT, FQNNGV. The CDR3 sequence is 13 residues long. Between the trimmed V and J ends, which lost 8 bases and 2 bases, there was a span of 11 bases.

The chain combines TRBV30 with TRBJ1-6; tentatively, D is TRBD1 (5 bases). CDR3 length: 14 residues. Germline lookup yields CDR1 GTSNPN and CDR2 SVGIG (reference sequence). The V gene lost 3 bases and the J gene lost 7 bases, with 13 bases spanning the gap. This CDR3 is CAWSLRGRNSPLHF. The CDR3 DNA follows: TGTGCCTGGAGCCTAAGGGGCCGGAATTCACCCCTCCACTTT.

V is TRBV10-3 and J is TRBJ2-7; TRBD1 matches 10 bases. Germline values: CDR1 ENHRY, CDR2 SYGVKD. J gave up 1 base and V 6 bases, and 6 bases lay outside the gene matches. CDR3 length: 15 residues. Here the CDR3 reads CAIRPGQGGSYEQYF. The CDR3 coding sequence is TGTGCCATCAGACCAGGACAGGGGGGATCCTACGAGCAGTACTTC.

With regard to this clone: The germline gene is not matched at one end of the junction; a read error may be the cause. V is TRBV2 and J is TRBJ1-2; 8 nucleotides match TRBD1. This CDR3 comprises 12 residues. Germline values: CDR1 SNHLY, CDR2 FYNNEI. The CDR3 DNA follows: TGTGCCAGCAGGGTGGGACAGGAGCCGCCGTACTTC. Translation: CASRVGQEPPYF.

The V gene is TRBV9, the J gene TRBJ2-1; a possible D gene is TRBD2 (6 bases). The CDR3 loop spans 17 amino acids. With 3 bases removed from V and 0 bases from J, the gap between germline ends came to 16 bases. Per the germline V gene, CDR1 is SGDLS and CDR2 is YYNGEE. As DNA, the CDR3 is TGTGCCAGCAGCGCCACGGGTGCGGGGAGCTCCTACAATGAGCAGTTCTTC. It yields the protein CASSATGAGSSYNEQFF.

The chain links TRBV6-5 to TRBJ1-6; perhaps TRBD1 as D (5 bases). CDR1 and CDR2 from the germline V gene are MNHEY and SVGAGI. CDR3 size: 14 residues. The V end lost 11 bases, the J end lost 0 bases, and 11 bases lay between the germline ends. The CDR3 protein is CAAGDSSYNSPLHF. The CDR3 DNA is TGTGCCGCGGGGGATAGCTCCTATAATTCACCCCTCCACTTT.